This T cell receptor beta chain is drawn from a study of T cells after yellow fever vaccination. This clonotype was counted at least ten times. TCRdb independently ran MiXCR on the 5' RACE reads; one entry per CDR3 protein. This sample has 68,000 or so distinct CDR3 sequences, with 6% to 7.5% found just once. CDR3 length: 19 amino acids. Germline assignment: CDR1 SGHAT and CDR2 FQDESV (reference sequence). V gave up 5 bases and J gave up 4 bases; unmatched junction bases: 17. The chain has TRBV11-1 and TRBJ2-7; TRBD2 agrees at 13 bases. The sequencing here drew on CD8+ T cells sorted from PBMCs, taken 15 days after the yellow fever booster vaccination. The clonotype comes from a man aged 25 to 40 who received the YFV17D yellow fever vaccine. The CDR3 loop reads CASSPGTSGTSRRRYEQYF. Written as DNA, the CDR3 is TGTGCCAGCAGCCCCGGGACTAGCGGGACCTCGAGGAGAAGGTACGAGCAGTACTTC.